This T cell receptor beta chain was found in a study of early T cells in non-severe SARS-CoV-2 infection. Turning to the study itself: Sequencing targeted bulk RNA from unsorted whole blood, leaving chains unpaired. Findings and limits, study-wide: A preference for anti-spike CD8 responses marked VDJdb matching, which missed private and CD4 specificities.

This clonotype was detected only a few times. Its target is not known. The CDR3 has 12 residues. V was pared by 6 bases and J by 2 bases, with 7 bases between. Germline CDR1 is SNHLY and CDR2 is FYNNEI. Researchers attached unique molecular identifiers to individual cDNA molecules. Each CDR3 protein is one row after TCRdb ran MiXCR on the 5' RACE reads. The repertoire holds about 83,000 distinct CDR3 sequences, with 10% to 15% as singletons. This TCR derives from an adult who was a healthcare worker with PCR-confirmed SARS-CoV-2 infection or an uninfected control (not recorded which). Sequencing used whole blood. V and J are TRBV2 and TRBJ2-5; D unresolved. Here the CDR3 reads CASRHEQETQYF. DNA of the CDR3: TGTGCCAGCAGACACGAACAAGAGACCCAGTACTTC.